This T cell receptor (beta chain) was profiled in a study of cytomegalovirus exposure and HLA in healthy donors. The PCR ran on 60 Vbeta and 13 Jbeta primers. The repertoire was sequenced with immunoSEQ multiplex PCR; TCRdb's copy has only in-frame clones and lacks some. In the table there are about 120,000 clones, about 80% of which are singletons. Germline CDR1 reads SNHLY; CDR2 reads FYNNEI. Trimming took 6 bases from V and 6 from J, leaving 9 bases between them. The CDR3 runs to 12 residues. Study observations and caveats: Confirmation was obtained in vitro that a few CMV-associated chains are specific for CMV antigens. A later analysis showed HLA-associated TCR beta chains outstripping equally common others in clonal expansion.

These donors counted as nominally healthy when sampled, but unrecorded immune exposures were likely. A word on this clone: Antigen: not known.

Specimen: PBMCs. This receptor was taken from a female donor in good health and CMV-seropositive. J is TRBJ1-5 and V is TRBV2, with D maybe TRBD1 (5 bases). The CDR3 is CASRPGGQPQHF. The CDR3 nucleotides read TGTGCCAGCAGACCCGGGGGTCAGCCCCAGCATTTT.